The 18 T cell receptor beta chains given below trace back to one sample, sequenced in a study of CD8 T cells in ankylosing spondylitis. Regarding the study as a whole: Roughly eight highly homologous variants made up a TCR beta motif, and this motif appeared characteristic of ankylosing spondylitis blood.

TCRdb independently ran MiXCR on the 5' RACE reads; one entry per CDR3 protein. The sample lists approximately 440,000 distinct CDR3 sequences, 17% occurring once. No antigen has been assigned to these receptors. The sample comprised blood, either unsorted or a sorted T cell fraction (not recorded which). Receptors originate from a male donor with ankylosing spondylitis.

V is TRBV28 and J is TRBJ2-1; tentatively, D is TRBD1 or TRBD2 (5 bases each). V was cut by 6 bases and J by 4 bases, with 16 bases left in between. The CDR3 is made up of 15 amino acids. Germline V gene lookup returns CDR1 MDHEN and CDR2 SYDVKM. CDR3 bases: TGTGCCAGCAGCTCGCGGTGGGGACCTTACAATGAGCAGTTCTTC. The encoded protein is CASSSRWGPYNEQFF.

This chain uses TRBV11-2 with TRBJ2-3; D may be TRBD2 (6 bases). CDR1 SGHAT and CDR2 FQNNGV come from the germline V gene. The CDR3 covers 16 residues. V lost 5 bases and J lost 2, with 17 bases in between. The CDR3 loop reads CASSPRLSGFTDTQYF. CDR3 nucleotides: TGTGCCAGCAGCCCTCGCCTCAGCGGGTTCACAGATACGCAGTATTTT.

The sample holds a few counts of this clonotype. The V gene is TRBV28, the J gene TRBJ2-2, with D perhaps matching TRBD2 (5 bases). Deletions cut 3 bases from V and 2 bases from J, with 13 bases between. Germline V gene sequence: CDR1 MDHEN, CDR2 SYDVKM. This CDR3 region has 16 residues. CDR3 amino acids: CASSLGGGYNTGELFF. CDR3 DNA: TGTGCCAGCAGTTTGGGTGGCGGGTATAACACCGGGGAGCTGTTTTTT.

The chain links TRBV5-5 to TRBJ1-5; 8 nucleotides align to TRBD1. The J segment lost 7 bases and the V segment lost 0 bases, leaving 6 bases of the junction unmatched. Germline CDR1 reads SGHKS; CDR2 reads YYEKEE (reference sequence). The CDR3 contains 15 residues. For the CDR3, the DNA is TGTGCCAGCAGCTTGGAGGACAGGGTAACCCAGCCCCAGCATTTT. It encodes CASSLEDRVTQPQHF.

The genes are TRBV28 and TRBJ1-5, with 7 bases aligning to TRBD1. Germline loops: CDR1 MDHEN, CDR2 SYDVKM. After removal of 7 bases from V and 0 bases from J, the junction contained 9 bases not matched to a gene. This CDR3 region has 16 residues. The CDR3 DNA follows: TGTGCCAGCACCGGGCTGGGACAGTATAGCAATCAGCCCCAGCATTTT. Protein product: CASTGLGQYSNQPQHF.

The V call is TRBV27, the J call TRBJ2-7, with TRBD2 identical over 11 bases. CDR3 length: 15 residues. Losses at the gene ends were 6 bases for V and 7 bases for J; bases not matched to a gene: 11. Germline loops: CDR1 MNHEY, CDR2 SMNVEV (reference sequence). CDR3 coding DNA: TGTGCCAGCAGCCGGCCCGGACTAGCGGGTTGGGAGCAGTACTTC. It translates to CASSRPGLAGWEQYF.

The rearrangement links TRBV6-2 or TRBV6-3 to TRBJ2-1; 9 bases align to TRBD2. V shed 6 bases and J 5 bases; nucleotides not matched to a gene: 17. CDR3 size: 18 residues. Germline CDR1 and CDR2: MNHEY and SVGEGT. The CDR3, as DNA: TGTGCCAGCAGCCGGTACCTAAATCTAGCGGGAAAGGACAATGAGCAGTTCTTC. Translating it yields CASSRYLNLAGKDNEQFF.

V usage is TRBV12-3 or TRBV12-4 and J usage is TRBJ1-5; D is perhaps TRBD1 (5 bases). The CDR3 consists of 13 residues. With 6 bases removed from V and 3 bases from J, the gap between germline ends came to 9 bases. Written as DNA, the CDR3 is TGTGCCAGCAGGCAAGGGGACAATCAGCCCCAGCATTTT. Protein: CASRQGDNQPQHF.

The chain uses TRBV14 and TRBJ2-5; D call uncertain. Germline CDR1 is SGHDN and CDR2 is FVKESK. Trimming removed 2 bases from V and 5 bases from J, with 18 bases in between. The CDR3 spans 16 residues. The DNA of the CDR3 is TGTGCCAGCAGCCAACGTGCGGTTTCGGGCCGGGAGACCCAGTACTTC. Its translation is CASSQRAVSGRETQYF.

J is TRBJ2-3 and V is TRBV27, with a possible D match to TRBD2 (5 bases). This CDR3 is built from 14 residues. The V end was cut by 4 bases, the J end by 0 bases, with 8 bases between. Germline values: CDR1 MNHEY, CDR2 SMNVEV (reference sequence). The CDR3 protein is CASSSRVSTDTQYF. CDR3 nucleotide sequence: TGTGCCAGCAGTTCGCGGGTTAGCACAGATACGCAGTATTTT.

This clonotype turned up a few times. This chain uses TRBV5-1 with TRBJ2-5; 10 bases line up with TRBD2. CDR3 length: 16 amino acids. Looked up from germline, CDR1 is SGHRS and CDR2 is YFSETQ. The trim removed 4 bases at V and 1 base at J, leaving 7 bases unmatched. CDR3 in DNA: TGCGCCAGCAGCGCCGGACTAGCGGAGACCCAAGAGACCCAGTACTTC. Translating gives CASSAGLAETQETQYF.

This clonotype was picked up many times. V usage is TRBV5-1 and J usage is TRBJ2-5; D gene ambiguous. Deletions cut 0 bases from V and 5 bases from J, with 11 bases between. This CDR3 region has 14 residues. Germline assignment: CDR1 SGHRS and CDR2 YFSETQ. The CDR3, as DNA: TGCGCCAGCAGCTTGGGTATCGGAACGGAGACCCAGTACTTC. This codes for CASSLGIGTETQYF. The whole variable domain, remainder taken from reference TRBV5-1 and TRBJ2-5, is KAGVTQTPRYLIKTRGQQVTLSCSPISGHRSVSWYQQTPGQGLQFLFEYFSETQRNKGNFPGRFSGRQFSNSRSEMNVSTLELGDSALYLCASSLGIGTETQYFGPGTRLLVL.

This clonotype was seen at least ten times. The CDR3 nucleotides read TGCAGCGTTGTTCCTAGCTCTTATACAGATACGCAGTATTTT. As protein: CSVVPSSYTDTQYF. The genes are TRBV29-1 and TRBJ2-3; perhaps TRBD2 as D (5 bases). Germline lookup yields CDR1 SQVTM and CDR2 ANQGSEA. Between the trimmed V and J ends, which lost 4 bases and 3 bases, there was a span of 14 bases. The CDR3 consists of 14 residues.

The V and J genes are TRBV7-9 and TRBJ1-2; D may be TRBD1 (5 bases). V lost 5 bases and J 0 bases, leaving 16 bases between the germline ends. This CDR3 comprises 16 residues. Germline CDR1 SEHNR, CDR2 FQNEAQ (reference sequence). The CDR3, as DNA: TGTGCCAGCAGCCGCCGGGCCAGGGAAGCTAACTATGGCTACACCTTC. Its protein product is CASSRRAREANYGYTF. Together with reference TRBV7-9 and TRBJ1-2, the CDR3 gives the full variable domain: DTGVSQNPRHKITKRGQNVTFRCDPISEHNRLYWYRQTLGQGPEFLTYFQNEAQLEKSRLLSDRFSAERPKGSFSTLEIQRTEQGDSAMYLCASSRRAREANYGYTFGSGTRLTVV.

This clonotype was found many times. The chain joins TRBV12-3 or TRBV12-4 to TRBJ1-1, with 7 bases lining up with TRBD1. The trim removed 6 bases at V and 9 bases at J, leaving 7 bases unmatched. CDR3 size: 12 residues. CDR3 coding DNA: TGTGCCAGCAGCCCGGACAGGAGAAAAGCTTTCTTT. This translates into CASSPDRRKAFF.

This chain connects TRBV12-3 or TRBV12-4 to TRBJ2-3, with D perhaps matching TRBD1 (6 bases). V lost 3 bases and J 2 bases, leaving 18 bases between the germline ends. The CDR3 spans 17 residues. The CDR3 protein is CASSLRGSLGNTDTQYF. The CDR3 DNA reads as TGTGCCAGCAGTTTGAGGGGGAGTCTCGGGAACACAGATACGCAGTATTTT.

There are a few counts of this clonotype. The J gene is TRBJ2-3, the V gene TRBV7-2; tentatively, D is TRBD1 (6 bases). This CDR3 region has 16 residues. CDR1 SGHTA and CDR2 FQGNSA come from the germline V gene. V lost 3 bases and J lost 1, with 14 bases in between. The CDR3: CASSLGWAGGTDTQYF. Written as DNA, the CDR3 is TGTGCCAGCAGCTTGGGTTGGGCAGGGGGCACAGATACGCAGTATTTT.

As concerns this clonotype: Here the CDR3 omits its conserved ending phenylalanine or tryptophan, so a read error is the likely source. CDR3 sequence reads: CASSLEWTGFEQYS. The CDR3 DNA follows: TGTGCCAGCAGCTTAGAGTGGACAGGCTTCGAGCAGTACTCC. The gene calls are TRBV7-2 and TRBJ2-7, with 7 bases fitting TRBD1. Germline V gene data show CDR1 as SGHTA and CDR2 as FQGNSA. There are 14 residues in the CDR3. J gave up 6 bases and V 1 base, and 6 bases lay outside the gene matches.